A single sample is the source of the 18 T cell receptor beta chains below, sequenced in a study of beta chain features in type 1 diabetes. Broader study findings: A moderate, significant TCRB CDR3 shortening appeared in type 1 diabetes across four CD4+ subsets.

All of the isolated RNA was reverse transcribed, so expressed TCRB transcripts were sequenced. Method: immunoSEQ multiplex PCR; TCRdb's copy keeps in-frame clones and lacks some. The sample lists hundreds of thousands of clones, around 15% occurring once. What these receptors recognize is not known. Sequenced material: naive CD4+ T cells from blood. These receptors originate from a man younger than 35 with type 1 diabetes.

This chain joins TRBV14 and TRBJ2-7, with D perhaps being TRBD1 or TRBD2 (5 bases each). The CDR3 covers 13 residues. Trimming stripped 4 bases from V and 9 bases from J, with 16 bases between. Germline CDR1 reads SGHDN; CDR2 reads FVKESK. This CDR3 is CASSPSGAFGQYF. CDR3 sequence (DNA): TGTGCCAGCAGCCCCTCCGGGGCTTTTGGGCAGTACTTC.

The rearrangement uses TRBV30 and TRBJ1-1, with D possibly being TRBD1 (5 bases). The CDR3 sequence is 14 residues long. V lost 3 bases, J lost 1 base, and 12 bases lay in between. Germline V CDR1 and CDR2: GTSNPN, SVGIG (reference sequence). CDR3 nucleotide sequence: TGTGCCTGGAGCTCCGGGGGGTGGAACACTGAAGCTTTCTTT. It is translated as CAWSSGGWNTEAFF.

This clone was counted a few times. The chain combines TRBV2 with TRBJ2-3, with D hard to call. The CDR3 runs 14 residues. V lost 7 bases and J lost 0, with 11 bases in between. The germline gives CDR1 SNHLY, CDR2 FYNNEI. CDR3 loop: CASMARASTDTQYF. As DNA, the CDR3 is TGTGCCAGCATGGCCAGAGCTAGCACAGATACGCAGTATTTT.

V and J are TRBV6-1 and TRBJ2-7; D is uncertain. Between the trimmed V and J ends, which lost 7 bases and 0 bases, there was a span of 4 bases. CDR3 length: 11 amino acids. The germline V gene encodes CDR1 MNHNS and CDR2 SASEGT. CDR3 protein: CASTTSYEQYF. DNA for the CDR3: TGTGCCAGCACTACCTCCTACGAGCAGTACTTC.

The chain uses TRBV29-1 and TRBJ2-7; D may match TRBD1 or TRBD2 (5 bases each). Trimming left V 6 bases short and J 1 base short, with 16 bases between. Germline CDR1 is SQVTM and CDR2 is ANQGSEA. CDR3 size: 14 residues. As DNA, the CDR3 is TGCAGCGTAGGGGTAAGGGGAGCTTCCTACGAGCAGTACTTC. This translates into CSVGVRGASYEQYF.

This clone was observed a handful of times. In nucleotides, the CDR3 is TGCAGCGTCCGGCCAGGGGAGAACAATGAGCAGTTCTTC. This translates into CSVRPGENNEQFF. The chain joins TRBV29-1 to TRBJ2-1; possibly TRBD1 for D (6 bases). The CDR3 spans 13 residues. Deletions cut 6 bases from V and 5 bases from J, with 14 bases between. Per the germline V gene, CDR1 is SQVTM and CDR2 is ANQGSEA.

This clone has more than one count but fewer than ten. The rearrangement links TRBV2 to TRBJ1-1; TRBD1 agrees at 9 bases. This CDR3 has 12 residues. The V segment lost 4 bases and the J segment 8 bases; nucleotides outside the gene matches: 2. In germline, CDR1 is SNHLY, CDR2 FYNNEI. CDR3: CASSVGQGEAFF. The CDR3 region has the DNA TGTGCCAGCAGTGTAGGACAGGGGGAAGCTTTCTTT.

This clone was observed a handful of times. The chain uses TRBV9 and TRBJ2-1; the match to TRBD1 covers 11 bases. The CDR3 extends over 15 amino acids. Germline V gene sequence: CDR1 SGDLS, CDR2 YYNGEE. The ends lost 4 bases at V and 6 bases at J; junction bases unmatched: 6. In nucleotides, the CDR3 is TGTGCCAGCAGCATCTTGGGACAGGGGGGCAATGAGCAGTTCTTC. It codes for CASSILGQGGNEQFF.

This clone has a handful of counts. The chain employs TRBV30 and TRBJ2-2; TRBD2 is a possible D gene (5 bases). V was cut by 3 bases and J by 2 bases, with 13 bases left in between. The germline gives CDR1 GTSNPN, CDR2 SVGIG (reference sequence). The CDR3 runs to 15 residues. The DNA of the CDR3 is TGTGCCTGGAGGGAAGGGCCGGGAAACACCGGGGAGCTGTTTTTT. Its protein product is CAWREGPGNTGELFF.

This clone was recorded a few times. This rearrangement joins TRBV2 to TRBJ2-6; 7 bases are shared with TRBD1. Germline V gene sequence: CDR1 SNHLY, CDR2 FYNNEI. The CDR3 has 17 residues. With 4 bases clipped from V and 2 bases from J, the junction kept 8 bases outside the gene matches. CDR3 nucleotide sequence: TGTGCCAGCAGTGGACAGGGTTCGGTTACTGGGGCCAACGTCCTGACTTTC. Translating it yields CASSGQGSVTGANVLTF.

The CDR3 here is CASAAGQDYTGELFF. DNA of the CDR3: TGTGCCAGCGCGGCCGGGCAGGACTACACCGGGGAGCTGTTTTTT. The rearrangement links TRBV28 to TRBJ2-2; D is perhaps TRBD2 (5 bases). V was clipped by 8 bases and J by 3 bases, with 16 bases between them. This CDR3 is built from 15 residues. Per germline, CDR1 MDHEN and CDR2 SYDVKM.

V and J are TRBV5-4 and TRBJ2-7; D is ambiguous. There are 16 residues in the CDR3. Trimming took 0 bases from V and 3 from J, leaving 16 bases between them. The germline V gene has CDR1 SGHNT and CDR2 YYREEE (reference sequence). CDR3 residues: CASSLVELPPVYEQYF. For the CDR3, the DNA is TGTGCCAGCAGCTTGGTGGAGCTCCCCCCCGTCTACGAGCAGTACTTC.

This clone was found a few times. The chain combines TRBV7-9 with TRBJ2-1; TRBD2 agrees at 7 bases. Trimming cost V 5 bases and J 0 bases; bases outside gene matches: 4. The CDR3 runs to 15 residues. The germline gives CDR1 SEHNR, CDR2 FQNEAQ (reference sequence). The CDR3 here is CASSPSGSSYNEQFF. CDR3 bases: TGTGCCAGCAGCCCTAGCGGCAGCTCCTACAATGAGCAGTTCTTC.

The V call is TRBV28, the J call TRBJ2-1; no definite D call. Germline CDR1 and CDR2: MDHEN and SYDVKM. This CDR3 is 14 amino acids long. V was trimmed by 2 bases and J by 5 bases, leaving 10 bases between them. CDR3 amino acids: CASSLGTENNEQFF. The CDR3, as DNA: TGTGCCAGCAGTTTAGGCACAGAAAACAATGAGCAGTTCTTC. Drawing the rest from reference TRBV28 and TRBJ2-1, the complete variable domain is DVKVTQSSRYLVKRTGEKVFLECVQDMDHENMFWYRQDPGLGLRLIYFSYDVKMKEKGDIPEGYSVSREKKERFSLILESASTNQTSMYLCASSLGTENNEQFFGPGTRLTVL.

The table lists this clone with a few counts. The genes are TRBV29-1 and TRBJ2-2, with 14 positions matching TRBD2. This CDR3 spans 17 amino acids. CDR1 is SQVTM, CDR2 ANQGSEA, per germline. Losses at the gene ends were 7 bases for V and 4 bases for J; bases not matched to a gene: 11. The CDR3 bases are TGCAGCGCCCGACTAGCGGGGGGGCCCGAGAGCACCGGGGAGCTGTTTTTT. The encoded protein is CSARLAGGPESTGELFF.

This clone was found a few times. This chain uses TRBV7-2 with TRBJ1-5, with TRBD1 as a possible D gene (6 bases). This CDR3 has 14 amino acids. V lost 4 bases and J 4 bases, leaving 11 bases between the germline ends. From germline, CDR1 is SGHTA and CDR2 FQGNSA. CDR3 nucleotide sequence: TGTGCCAGCAGCTCCCAGGGGACTAATCAGCCCCAGCATTTT. This codes for CASSSQGTNQPQHF.

This clone was seen a few times. The chain combines TRBV2 with TRBJ1-2, with D unresolved. V lost 10 bases to trimming and J lost 2 bases, with 11 bases between them. The CDR3 loop spans 12 amino acids. Germline CDR1 reads SNHLY; CDR2 reads FYNNEI. The CDR3 bases are TGTGCCACGGTATCTGACAACTATGGCTACACCTTC. As protein: CATVSDNYGYTF.

This clone was recorded a few times. The rearrangement joins TRBV18 to TRBJ2-7; 9 nucleotides line up with TRBD1. V gave up 3 bases and J gave up 1 base; unmatched junction bases: 4. Per germline, CDR1 KGHSH and CDR2 LQKENI. The CDR3 runs to 15 residues. CDR3: CASSPATGGSYEQYF. Written as DNA, the CDR3 is TGTGCCAGCTCACCTGCGACAGGGGGATCCTACGAGCAGTACTTC.